This TCR beta chain came from a study of shared clonotypes between healthy human individuals. J lost 3 bases, V lost 0 bases, and 14 bases had no gene match. This CDR3 is built from 18 residues. Germline CDR1 is SGHVS and CDR2 is FQNEAQ. Here immunoSEQ multiplex PCR was the method, and the copy in TCRdb shows in-frame clones only, minus some. The sample contains millions of clones, roughly 95% of which appear only once. CD8 cells regarded as naive lacked CD45RO, were positively chosen for CCR7, and omitted terminally differentiated effector memory CD45RA+ cells. The study drew all its donors from Caucasian adults living in Nashville, Tennessee.

The chain employs TRBV7-8 and TRBJ2-7; 7 positions agree with TRBD1. The sample comprised naive CD8+ T cells sorted from blood. This clonotype was obtained from a man aged 18-30 years in good health. The CDR3 protein is CASSLALLTGVKDYEQYF. The CDR3 bases are TGTGCCAGCAGCTTAGCCCTTCTAACAGGGGTGAAAGACTACGAGCAGTACTTC. Using reference TRBV7-8 and TRBJ2-7 for the parts outside the CDR3, the full variable domain is GAGVSQSPRYKVAKRGQDVALRCDPISGHVSLFWYQQALGQGPEFLTYFQNEAQLDKSGLPSDRFFAERPEGSVSTLKIQRTQQEDSAVYLCASSLALLTGVKDYEQYFGPGTRLTVT.